This TCR beta chain was obtained from a study of blood T cell repertoires in COVID-19. Study-level background: Material from acute and convalescent COVID-19 was sourced from the United States, Italy and Spain. Sources were T cells, B-cell-depleted T cells, or PBMCs; the material itself was cDNA or gDNA.

In the authors' workflow: Estimation of nucleated cell counts was performed using reference gene primer amplification. The method was immunoSEQ multiplex PCR; TCRdb's version includes in-frame clones alone and lacks a portion of them. For V, J and clone size, that table is used; D and trimming come from the DNA. Of 100,000 to 150,000 clones in the sample, 60% to 75% were seen once. The sample was peripheral blood. The receptor's source is a woman in her 70s with acute or convalescent COVID-19.

As DNA, the CDR3 is TGTGCCAGCAGCTTGGGGTACGGGGTCGACACTGAAGCTTTCTTT. Amino acid sequence: CASSLGYGVDTEAFF. The chain recombines TRBV5-5 with TRBJ1-1; D gene unclear. This CDR3 region has 15 residues. Germline CDR1 reads SGHKS; CDR2 reads YYEKEE (reference sequence). Trimming removed 0 bases at V and 3 bases at J, with 12 bases between.